The 15 T cell receptor beta chains below were found in one sample sequenced in a study of post-analysis software for immune sequencing data. Regarding the study as a whole: Patients showed TRBV5-6, TRBV5-1 and TRBV20-1 among five TRBV segments more frequent than in controls.

These receptors are not linked to any known antigen. Every TCR beta cDNA library bore unique molecular identifiers. TCRdb passed the PCR reads through MiXCR, listing each CDR3 protein once. Of about 680,000 distinct CDR3 sequences listed, 55% to 60% were seen once; the top ten hold approximately 10%. Sequenced sample: blood. These receptors originate from a girl between 2 and 10 years old with multiple sclerosis.

CDR3: CASSFYAGLAGGGYEQYF. The CDR3 coding sequence is TGCGCCAGCAGCTTTTACGCCGGGCTGGCGGGAGGGGGTTACGAGCAGTACTTC. V is TRBV5-1 and J is TRBJ2-7; 9 bases map to TRBD2. Trimming at V came to 2 bases and at J to 4 bases, leaving 16 bases not matched to a gene. The germline gives CDR1 SGHRS, CDR2 YFSETQ. The CDR3 has 18 residues.

The chain carries TRBV7-3 and TRBJ2-1; 7 bases are shared with TRBD2. The CDR3 covers 15 residues. Germline CDR1 and CDR2: SGHTA and FQGTGA. The V segment lost 5 bases and the J segment 3 bases; nucleotides outside the gene matches: 7. DNA for the CDR3: TGTGCCAGCAGCCCTGCGGGGGAGGACTACAATGAGCAGTTCTTC. Encoded protein: CASSPAGEDYNEQFF.

The chain carries TRBV10-2 and TRBJ1-5; 7 nucleotides agree with TRBD1. Germline CDR1 reads WSHSY; CDR2 reads SAAADI. The CDR3 loop spans 15 amino acids. Losses at the gene ends were 6 bases for V and 5 bases for J; bases not matched to a gene: 10. The CDR3 coding sequence is TGCGCCAGCAGCAAAGACAGGGACGAGTATCAGCCCCAGCATTTT. This encodes CASSKDRDEYQPQHF.

Only a few counts were recorded for this clonotype. V and J are TRBV29-1 and TRBJ1-5, with D perhaps matching TRBD1 (5 bases). Germline lookup yields CDR1 SQVTM and CDR2 ANQGSEA. Trimming shortened V by 4 bases and J by 3 bases, and 7 bases separated the two germline ends. The CDR3 length is 12 residues. CDR3 region: CSVGTPNQPQHF. The DNA of the CDR3 is TGCAGCGTTGGGACACCCAATCAGCCCCAGCATTTT.

The chain joins TRBV2 to TRBJ2-6; unclear D gene. The CDR3 has 14 residues. Germline V lookup: CDR1 SNHLY, CDR2 FYNNEI. V dropped 6 bases and J dropped 0 bases, with 6 bases sitting between them. CDR3 nucleotides: TGTGCCAGCAGGACGGACTCTGGGGCCAACGTCCTGACTTTC. This gives the protein CASRTDSGANVLTF.

This clonotype was detected a few times. The chain carries TRBV5-1 and TRBJ2-1, with a possible D match to TRBD2 (5 bases). V was clipped by 7 bases and J by 9 bases, with 11 bases between them. CDR3 length equals 11 residues. The germline CDR1 and CDR2 sequences are SGHRS and YFSETQ. CDR3 nucleotide sequence: TGCGCCAGCGAAGCCAGCGGTGAGCAGTTCTTC. Protein: CASEASGEQFF.

The chain has TRBV20-1 and TRBJ2-1, with TRBD2 matching over 8 bases. V lost 1 base, J lost 7 bases, and 6 bases stayed unmatched. CDR1 DFQATT and CDR2 SNEGSKA come from the germline V gene (reference sequence). This CDR3 is 14 amino acids long. The DNA for the CDR3 is TGCAGTGCTAGAGCCGGGGGGGAAAGGAATGAGCAGTTCTTC. Protein: CSARAGGERNEQFF.

The gene calls are TRBV28 and TRBJ2-3; TRBD2 matches 13 bases. The junction had 7 bases not matched to a gene; V was cut back by 5 bases and J by 5 bases. CDR1 is MDHEN and CDR2 is SYDVKM in the germline V gene. The CDR3 totals 16 residues. Written as DNA, the CDR3 is TGTGCCAGCAGTGTATTACTAGCGGGAGGGGGAGATACGCAGTATTTT. It translates to CASSVLLAGGGDTQYF.

The rearrangement links TRBV4-1 to TRBJ2-5, with TRBD1 matching 8 bases. The J call may be in error: the DNA end matches TRBJ2-7 better. Per germline, CDR1 MGHRA and CDR2 YSYEKL. This CDR3 contains 16 residues. In nucleotides, the CDR3 is TGCGCCAGCAGCCAGTGGGAGCAGGGGGCAGGGTACGAGCAGTACTTC. It codes for CASSQWEQGAGYEQYF.

This chain uses TRBV29-1 with TRBJ1-1; 8 bases agree with TRBD1. Trimming at V came to 1 base and at J to 10 bases, leaving 14 bases not matched to a gene. The CDR3 has 15 residues. Germline V gene lookup returns CDR1 SQVTM and CDR2 ANQGSEA. The CDR3 sequence: CSVEGLSDRGNGAFF. CDR3 nucleotides: TGCAGCGTTGAAGGTTTATCTGACAGGGGCAACGGAGCTTTCTTT.

As to this clonotype: The junction does not match germline at one end; this may be a read error. The J gene is TRBJ2-1, the V gene TRBV2, with D perhaps matching TRBD2 (5 bases). The germline CDR1 and CDR2 sequences are SNHLY and FYNNEI. This CDR3 region has 15 residues. The CDR3 is CASSEDSGGYNEQFF. The CDR3 nucleotides read TGTGCCAGCAGTGAAGACAGCGGAGGATACAACGAGCAGTTCTTC.

CDR3 nucleotide sequence: TGTGCCAGCAGCTCTAGCGGGAGTGGAGATACGCAGTATTTT. Translated, it gives CASSSSGSGDTQYF. The chain employs TRBV7-3 and TRBJ2-3, with 10 bases lining up with TRBD2. CDR3 length: 14 residues. Unmatched junction bases numbered 3, after V lost 4 bases and J lost 5 bases. CDR1 SGHTA and CDR2 FQGTGA come from the germline V gene.

The J gene is TRBJ2-1, the V gene TRBV7-2, with TRBD1 matching over 7 bases. Trimming cost V 5 bases and J 10 bases; bases outside gene matches: 14. CDR3 length: 15 residues. Germline CDR1 and CDR2: SGHTA and FQGNSA. This CDR3 reads CASSQRDSAIREQFF. In DNA form, the CDR3 reads TGTGCCAGCAGCCAAAGGGACAGCGCAATCAGGGAGCAGTTCTTC. Looking up the rest from reference TRBV7-2 and TRBJ2-1 gives the full variable domain: GAGVSQSPSNKVTEKGKDVELRCDPISGHTALYWYRQSLGQGLEFLIYFQGNSAPDKSGLPSDRFSAERTGGSVSTLTIQRTQQEDSAVYLCASSQRDSAIREQFFGPGTRLTVL.

V gene TRBV12-3 or TRBV12-4 combines with J gene TRBJ2-7; weak D call: TRBD2 (6 bases). V was clipped by 5 bases and J by 2 bases, with 28 bases between them. The CDR3 length is 19 residues. Written as DNA, the CDR3 is TGTGCCAGCAGTCCCCATGGTTGGGTTGGAGGGTTGCGGACCTACGAGCAGTACTTC. This codes for CASSPHGWVGGLRTYEQYF.

The rearrangement joins TRBV7-2 to TRBJ2-5, with TRBD2 identical over 9 bases. Germline V CDR1 and CDR2: SGHTA, FQGNSA. This CDR3 contains 15 residues. J was trimmed by 2 bases and V by 6 bases; bases with no gene match: 7. CDR3 sequence reads: CTSRGGLAGQETQYF. For the CDR3, the DNA is TGTACCAGCAGGGGAGGCCTAGCGGGGCAAGAGACCCAGTACTTC.